This T cell receptor beta chain came from a study of tumor T cells in aggressive B-cell lymphoma. Method: immunoSEQ multiplex PCR; TCRdb's copy keeps in-frame clones and lacks some. This sample yields under 2,500 clones, of which approximately 82% are seen a single time; around 12% belongs to the top ten. The table lists this clone with a count of one. The CDR3 is 12 amino acids. V was shortened by 8 bases and J by 6 bases, with 17 bases between the two germline ends. CDR1 GTSNPN and CDR2 SVGIG come from the germline V gene (reference sequence). The sequencing sample was made of tumor tissue. The chain couples TRBV30 to TRBJ2-7, with D perhaps TRBD2 (5 bases). The sequence came from an adult with diffuse large B cell lymphoma. The CDR3 DNA reads as TGTGCCACAAAGCGAACGGGAAGCGAGCAGTACTTC. The encoded protein is CATKRTGSEQYF.